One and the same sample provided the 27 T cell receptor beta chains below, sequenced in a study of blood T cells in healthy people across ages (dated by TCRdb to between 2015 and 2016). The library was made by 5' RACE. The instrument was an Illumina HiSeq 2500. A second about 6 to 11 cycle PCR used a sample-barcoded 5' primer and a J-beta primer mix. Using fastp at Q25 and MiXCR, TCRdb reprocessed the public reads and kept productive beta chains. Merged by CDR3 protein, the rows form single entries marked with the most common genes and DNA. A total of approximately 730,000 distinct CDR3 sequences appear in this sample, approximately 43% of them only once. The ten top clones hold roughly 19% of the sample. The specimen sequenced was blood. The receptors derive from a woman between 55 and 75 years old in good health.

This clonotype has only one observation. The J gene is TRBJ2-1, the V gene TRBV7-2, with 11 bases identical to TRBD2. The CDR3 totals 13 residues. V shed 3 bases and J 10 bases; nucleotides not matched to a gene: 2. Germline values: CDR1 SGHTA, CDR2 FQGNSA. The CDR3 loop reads CASSFSGRAEQFF. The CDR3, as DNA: TGTGCCAGCAGCTTTAGCGGGAGGGCCGAGCAGTTCTTC.

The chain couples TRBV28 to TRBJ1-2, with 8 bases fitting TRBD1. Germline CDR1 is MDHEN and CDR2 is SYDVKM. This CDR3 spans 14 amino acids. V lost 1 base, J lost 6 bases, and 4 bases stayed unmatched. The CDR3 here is CASSLSGRGHGYTF. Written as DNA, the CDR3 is TGTGCCAGCAGTTTATCGGGCAGGGGGCATGGCTACACCTTC.

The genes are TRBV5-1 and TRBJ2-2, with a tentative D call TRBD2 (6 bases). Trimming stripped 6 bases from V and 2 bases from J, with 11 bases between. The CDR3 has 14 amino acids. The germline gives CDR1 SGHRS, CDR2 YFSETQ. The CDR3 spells CASNGGVNTGELFF. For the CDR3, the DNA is TGCGCCAGCAACGGGGGAGTCAACACCGGGGAGCTGTTTTTT.

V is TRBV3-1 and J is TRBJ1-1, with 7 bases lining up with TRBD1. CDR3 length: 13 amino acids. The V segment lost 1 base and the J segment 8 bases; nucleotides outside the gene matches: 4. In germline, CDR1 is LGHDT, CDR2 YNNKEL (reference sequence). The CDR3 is CASSQGTGGEAFF. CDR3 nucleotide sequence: TGTGCCAGCAGCCAAGGGACAGGAGGCGAAGCTTTCTTT.

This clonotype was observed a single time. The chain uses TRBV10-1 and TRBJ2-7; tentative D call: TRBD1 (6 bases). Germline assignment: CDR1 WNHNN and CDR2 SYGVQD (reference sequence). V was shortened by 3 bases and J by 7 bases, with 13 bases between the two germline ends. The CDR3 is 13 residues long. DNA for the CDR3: TGCGCCAGCAGTGAAAGTGGACAGTTTGAGCAGTACTTC. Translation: CASSESGQFEQYF.

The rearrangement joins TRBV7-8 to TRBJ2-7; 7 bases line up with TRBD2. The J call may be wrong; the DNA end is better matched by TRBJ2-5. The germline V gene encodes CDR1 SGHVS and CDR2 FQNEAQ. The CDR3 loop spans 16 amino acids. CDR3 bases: TGTGCCAGCAGCAGAAGGAAGCGGGGACTTAAAGAGACCCAGTACTTC. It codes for CASSRRKRGLKETQYF.

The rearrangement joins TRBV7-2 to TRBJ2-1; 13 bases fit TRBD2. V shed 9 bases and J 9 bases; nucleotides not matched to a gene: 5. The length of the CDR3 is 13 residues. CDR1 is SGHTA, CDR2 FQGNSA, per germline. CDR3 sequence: CASGLAGVSEQFF. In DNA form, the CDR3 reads TGTGCCAGTGGACTAGCGGGAGTCAGTGAGCAGTTCTTC.

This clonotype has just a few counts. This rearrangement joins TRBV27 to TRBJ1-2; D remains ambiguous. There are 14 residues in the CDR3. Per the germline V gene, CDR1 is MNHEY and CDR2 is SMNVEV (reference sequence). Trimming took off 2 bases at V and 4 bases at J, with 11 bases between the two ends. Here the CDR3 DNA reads TGTGCCAGCAGTTTAGCGAGAGCGGGCTATGGCTACACCTTC. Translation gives CASSLARAGYGYTF.

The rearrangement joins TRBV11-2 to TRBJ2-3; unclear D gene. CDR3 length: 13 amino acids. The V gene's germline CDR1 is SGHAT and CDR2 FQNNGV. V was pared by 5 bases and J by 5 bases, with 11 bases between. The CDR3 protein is CASSPNLGDTQYF. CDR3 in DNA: TGTGCCAGCAGCCCCAACTTAGGAGATACGCAGTATTTT. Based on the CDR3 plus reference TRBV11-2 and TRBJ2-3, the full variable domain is EAGVAQSPRYKIIEKRQSVAFWCNPISGHATLYWYQQILGQGPKLLIQFQNNGVVDDSQLPKDRFSAERLKGVDSTLKIQPAKLEDSAVYLCASSPNLGDTQYFGPGTRLTVL.

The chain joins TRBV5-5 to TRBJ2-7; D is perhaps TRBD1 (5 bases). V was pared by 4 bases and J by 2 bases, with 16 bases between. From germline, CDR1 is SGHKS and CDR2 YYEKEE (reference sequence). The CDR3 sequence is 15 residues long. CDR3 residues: CASSQDISPTYEQYF. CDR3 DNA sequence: TGTGCCAGCAGCCAGGACATTTCGCCAACCTACGAGCAGTACTTC. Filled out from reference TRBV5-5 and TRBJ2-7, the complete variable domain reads DAGVTQSPTHLIKTRGQQVTLRCSPISGHKSVSWYQQVLGQGPQFIFQYYEKEERGRGNFPDRFSARQFPNYSSELNVNALLLGDSALYLCASSQDISPTYEQYFGPGTRLTVT.

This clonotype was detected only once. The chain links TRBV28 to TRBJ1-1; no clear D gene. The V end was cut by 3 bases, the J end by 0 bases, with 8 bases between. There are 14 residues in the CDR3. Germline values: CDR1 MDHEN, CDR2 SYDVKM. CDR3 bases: TGTGCCAGCAGTTTCCACGGAATGAACACTGAAGCTTTCTTT. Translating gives CASSFHGMNTEAFF.

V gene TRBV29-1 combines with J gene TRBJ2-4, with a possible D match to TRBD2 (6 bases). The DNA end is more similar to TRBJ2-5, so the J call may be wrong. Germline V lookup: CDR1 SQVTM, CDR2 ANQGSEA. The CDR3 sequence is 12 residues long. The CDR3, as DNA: TGCAGCGTTGAAGAGGGGGGTAAGACCCAGTACTTC. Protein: CSVEEGGKTQYF.

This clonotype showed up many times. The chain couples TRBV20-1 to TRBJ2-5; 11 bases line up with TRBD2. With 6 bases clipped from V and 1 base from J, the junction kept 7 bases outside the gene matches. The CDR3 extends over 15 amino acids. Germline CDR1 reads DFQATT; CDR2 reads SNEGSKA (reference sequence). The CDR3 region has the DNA TGCAGTGCATCACCGGGGACTAGCGGCCAAGAGACCCAGTACTTC. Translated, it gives CSASPGTSGQETQYF.

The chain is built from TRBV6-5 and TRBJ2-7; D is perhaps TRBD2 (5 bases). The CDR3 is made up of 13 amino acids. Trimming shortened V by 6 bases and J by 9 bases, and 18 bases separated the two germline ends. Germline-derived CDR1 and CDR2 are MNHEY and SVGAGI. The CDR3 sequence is CASSPTGSSVQYF. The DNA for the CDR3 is TGTGCCAGCAGCCCCACGGGGAGTAGTGTGCAGTACTTC.

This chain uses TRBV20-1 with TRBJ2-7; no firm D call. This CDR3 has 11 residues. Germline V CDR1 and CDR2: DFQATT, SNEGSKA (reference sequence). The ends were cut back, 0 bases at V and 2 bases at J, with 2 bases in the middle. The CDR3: CSARETYEQYF. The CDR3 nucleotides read TGCAGTGCTAGAGAAACCTACGAGCAGTACTTC.

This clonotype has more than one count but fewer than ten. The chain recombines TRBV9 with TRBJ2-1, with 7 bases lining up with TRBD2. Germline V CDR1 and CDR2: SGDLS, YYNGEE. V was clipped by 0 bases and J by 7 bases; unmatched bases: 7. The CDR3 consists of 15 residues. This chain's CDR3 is CASSVAGGGWNEQFF. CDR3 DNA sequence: TGTGCCAGCAGCGTAGCTGGGGGGGGGTGGAATGAGCAGTTCTTC. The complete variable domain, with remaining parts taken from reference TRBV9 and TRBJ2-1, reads DSGVTQTPKHLITATGQRVTLRCSPRSGDLSVYWYQQSLDQGLQFLIQYYNGEERAKGNILERFSAQQFPDLHSELNLSSLELGDSALYFCASSVAGGGWNEQFFGPGTRLTVL.

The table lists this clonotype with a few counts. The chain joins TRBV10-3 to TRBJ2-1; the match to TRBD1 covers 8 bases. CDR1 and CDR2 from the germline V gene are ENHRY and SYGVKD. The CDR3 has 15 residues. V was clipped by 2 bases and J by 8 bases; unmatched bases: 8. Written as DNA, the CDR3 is TGTGCCATCAGTGAGGGAGATCCAGGGGGCGATGAGCAGTTCTTC. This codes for CAISEGDPGGDEQFF.

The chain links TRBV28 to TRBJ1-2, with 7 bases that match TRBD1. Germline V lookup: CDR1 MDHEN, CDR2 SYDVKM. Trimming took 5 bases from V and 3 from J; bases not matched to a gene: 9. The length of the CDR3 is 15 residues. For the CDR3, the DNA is TGTGCCAGCAGTGACGAGAAGACAGGGCACTATGGCTACACCTTC. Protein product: CASSDEKTGHYGYTF.

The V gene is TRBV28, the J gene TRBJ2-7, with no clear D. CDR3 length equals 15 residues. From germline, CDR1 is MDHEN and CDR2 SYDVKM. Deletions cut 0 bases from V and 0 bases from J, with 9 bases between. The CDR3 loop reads CASSLWGSNSYEQYF. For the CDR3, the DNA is TGTGCCAGCAGTTTATGGGGCTCGAACTCCTACGAGCAGTACTTC.

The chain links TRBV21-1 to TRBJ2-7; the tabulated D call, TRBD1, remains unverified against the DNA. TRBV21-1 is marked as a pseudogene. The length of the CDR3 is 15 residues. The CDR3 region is CASSATGLWAYEQYF. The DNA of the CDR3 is TGTGCCAGCAGCGCAACAGGCTTGTGGGCCTACGAGCAGTACTTC.

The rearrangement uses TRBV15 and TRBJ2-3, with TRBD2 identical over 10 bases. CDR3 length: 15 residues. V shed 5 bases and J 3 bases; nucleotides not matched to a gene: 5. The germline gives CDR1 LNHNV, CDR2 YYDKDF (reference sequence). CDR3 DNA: TGTGCCACCAGCTCAAGCGGGGGGGCGACAGATACGCAGTATTTT. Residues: CATSSSGGATDTQYF.

The CDR3 region is CASRGRTDTQYF. The CDR3 nucleotides are TGTGCCAGCAGAGGGAGGACAGATACGCAGTATTTT. The chain employs TRBV27 and TRBJ2-3; D may be TRBD2 (6 bases). This CDR3 comprises 12 residues. Deletions cut 6 bases from V and 3 bases from J, with 7 bases between. CDR1 and CDR2 (germline): MNHEY, SMNVEV (reference sequence).

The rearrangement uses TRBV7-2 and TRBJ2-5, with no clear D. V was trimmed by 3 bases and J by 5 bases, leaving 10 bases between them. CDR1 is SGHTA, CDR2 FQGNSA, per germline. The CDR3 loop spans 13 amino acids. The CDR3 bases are TGTGCCAGCAGCTTCAAACCCGGCGAGACCCAGTACTTC. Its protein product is CASSFKPGETQYF.

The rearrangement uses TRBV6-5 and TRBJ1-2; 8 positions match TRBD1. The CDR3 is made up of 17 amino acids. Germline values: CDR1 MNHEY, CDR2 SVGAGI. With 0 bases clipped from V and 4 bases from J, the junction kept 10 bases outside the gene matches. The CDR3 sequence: CASSYSGQGATSYGYTF. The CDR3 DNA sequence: TGTGCCAGCAGTTACTCGGGGCAGGGGGCCACATCCTATGGCTACACCTTC.

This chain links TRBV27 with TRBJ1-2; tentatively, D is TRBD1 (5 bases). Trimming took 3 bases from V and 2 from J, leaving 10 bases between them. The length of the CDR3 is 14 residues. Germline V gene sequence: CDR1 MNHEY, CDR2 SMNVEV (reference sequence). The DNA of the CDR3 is TGTGCCAGCAGTTTCGCCAGGGACAACTATGGCTACACCTTC. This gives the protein CASSFARDNYGYTF.

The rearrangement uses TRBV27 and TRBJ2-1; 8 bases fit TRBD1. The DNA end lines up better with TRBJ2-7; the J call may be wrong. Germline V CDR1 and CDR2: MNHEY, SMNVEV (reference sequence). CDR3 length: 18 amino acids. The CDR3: CASSRVGIQDRAYNEQYF. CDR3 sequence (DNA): TGTGCCAGCAGTCGGGTTGGTATCCAGGACAGGGCCTACAATGAGCAGTACTTC.

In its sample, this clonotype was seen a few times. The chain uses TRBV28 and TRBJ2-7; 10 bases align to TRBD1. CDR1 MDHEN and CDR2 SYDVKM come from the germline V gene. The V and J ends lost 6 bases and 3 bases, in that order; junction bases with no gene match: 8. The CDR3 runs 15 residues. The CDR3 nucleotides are TGTGCCAGCAGATCGGGACAGGGGTCTAACTACGAGCAGTACTTC. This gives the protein CASRSGQGSNYEQYF.